This T cell receptor (beta chain) was retrieved from a study of regulatory T cells in long-lasting Graves disease (dated by TCRdb to the early 2020s). Looking at the study overall: In the newly diagnosed Graves' disease group, patients had been taking antithyroid drugs for less than 3 months. The study was conducted in China and was registered as a clinical trial. A total of 33 samples were covered by TCR sequencing, comprising some 13 persistent and approximately 20 newly diagnosed Graves' disease patients. Persistent Graves' disease patients were compared with newly diagnosed Graves' disease patients by peripheral blood TCR sequencing and RNA sequencing.

This clonotype came up a few times. The target of this receptor is not known. The input lacks base qualities; no much larger clone sits a single base away. The CDR3 covers 14 residues, taking in both the cysteine and the phenylalanine. The sequence is cut down to CDR3 DNA, 42 bases in frame from base 1. Via the germline V gene (reference sequence), CDR1 is GTSNPN and CDR2 SVGIG. V loses 0 bases, J loses 7 bases, and the germline ends lie 12 bases apart. Overall study results and their limits: Compared with newly diagnosed patients, persistent Graves' disease patients had lower TCR Shannon entropy and fewer highly expanded clones, which suggests clonal expansion. Only peripheral blood was studied, because thyroid tissue, the primary lesion, was inaccessible. The small sample size was acknowledged by the authors as a limitation that may reduce accuracy. Sequencing and analysis were limited to the TCR beta chain. TRBV28, TRBJ1-2 and TRBJ2-5 were preferentially used in persistent disease, while TRBV20-1 and TRBJ2-1 were favored in newly diagnosed disease. Persistent patients shared more public clonotypes among themselves (2,741) than newly diagnosed patients did (approximately 870).

The sample's time point label is to be understood as: newly diagnosed GD, antithyroid drugs for less than 3 months. RNA was extracted from PBMCs in TRIzol for both TCR sequencing and RNA sequencing. Graves' disease was diagnosed according to American Thyroid Association guidelines. Patients were recruited from an endocrinology department in Xi'an, China. Each patient gave roughly 8.4 milliliters of peripheral blood, collected in an EDTA anticoagulant tube. PBMCs were isolated by Ficoll Paque Plus density gradient separation without further T cell sorting. An Agilent 2100 Bioanalyzer and agarose gel were used to assess RNA quality, and a NanoDrop 2000 was used to measure RNA concentration. Library prep was done by multiplex PCR. The instrument was an Illumina HiSeq 4000. To build TCR beta libraries, CDR3 regions were amplified by Arm-PCR using iRepertoire HTBI primers. PCR products were gel purified before sequencing. In the authors' own workflow: Gene usage analysis of CDR3 amino acid clonotypes used the 50 to 70 TRBV and around 13 TRBJ segments found across samples. Filtered high-quality paired reads were merged into contigs using COPE and FqMerger. BLAST was used to align contigs to the IMGT TRBV, TRBD and TRBJ reference genes, and CDR3 was defined following IMGT. Any clonotype with a frequency above 0.1% was classified as a highly expanded clone. Shannon entropy served as the measure of repertoire diversity, while the Gini coefficient captured V-J evenness. A clonotype was considered public if more than one individual shared it. The public sequencing data were trimmed at Q25 with fastp and processed into clonotypes with MiXCR by TCRdb, which kept only in-frame beta chains. Each CDR3 protein appears once, grouped with its most common genes and DNA. TCRdb, rather than the study authors, made the V and J calls. The sample table records approximately 540,000 distinct CDR3 sequences; 12% of these occur just once. The top ten clonotypes cover roughly 8.9% of the sample.

These sequences were also reported in another study, on T cells in Graves' hyperthyroidism and ophthalmopathy. The second paper further reports: A patient counted as having stable Graves' hyperthyroidism if no progression to ophthalmopathy occurred over 18 months of follow-up. Hyperthyroidism patients were aged 18 to 65 years and newly diagnosed, with disease duration of less than 2 months. Patients with uncontrolled infections, other autoimmune diseases, pregnancy or lactation were excluded. Clinical symptoms, serum thyroxine and TRAb, thyroid ultrasound, and orbital computed tomography formed the basis for the diagnoses. For the first round of RT-PCR on the TCR CDR3, the HTBI primer set was used together with the Qiagen OneStep RT-PCR kit. Most expanded thyroid clonotypes (frequency above 0.001) were also found in blood, which suggests that blood repertoires may mirror thyroid immune responses. A 13 V-J signature model separated ophthalmopathy from stable hyperthyroidism, with around 88% sensitivity and roughly 81% specificity in cross-validation and 80%/75% in testing. In validation, the model predicted progression to ophthalmopathy with roughly 70% sensitivity and 72% to 85% specificity, a median of roughly seven months before onset. A discovery cohort of roughly 100 patients, 43 with Graves' ophthalmopathy and approximately 60 with stable Graves' hyperthyroidism, was used to find distinguishing TCR V-J signatures. An independent validation cohort of fewer than 20 hyperthyroidism patients and 17 patients who later progressed to ophthalmopathy tested prospective prediction of ophthalmopathy. The approximately 100 discovery patients were divided at random into training and test sets in a 7:3 ratio. In addition, the study compared T-cell repertoires in thyroid tissue and in blood from five to seven Graves' hyperthyroidism patients. Following sampling, methimazole starting at 30 mg daily was given to hyperthyroidism patients, and high-dose intravenous methylprednisolone was given to ophthalmopathy patients. Libraries were constructed in a second round of multiplex PCR, after which size selection and purification were carried out. The libraries were sequenced on an Illumina HiSeq2000 using paired-end 100 bp reads. SOAPnuke was used to process the raw data, throwing out any read that contained adapters or uncalled bases, had a mean Phred below 15, or lacked an exact constant-primer or identifier match. COPE v1.2.5 was used to merge high-quality paired reads, and clonotypes were defined as unique nucleotide sequences. MiTCR v1.1 was used to align the clonotypes against IMGT TRBV, TRBD and TRBJ reference segments. Only V-J combinations with frequency above 0.0001, covering about 99% of repertoires, were analysed. The TCS score was defined as the ratio of F50 (clonal expansion) to E x V (chaos), calculated using BLOSUM62-based TCRdist between CDR3 peptides within each V-J. Welch's t-statistics and random forest reduced fewer than 600 V-J features to some 14, which were used in a naive Bayes classifier (R e1071). No statistical method was used to fix the sample size in advance, and group allocation was not hidden from the investigators. According to the paper, TCR Vbeta CDR3 sequencing was carried out on 135 peripheral blood samples, which came from about 45 ophthalmopathy, around 75 hyperthyroidism and approximately 17 progressor patients.

The receptor comes from a woman aged 25 to 39 with Graves disease. Donor details come from another sample of the same person, matched by shared clones. Recombination connected TRBV30 to TRBJ2-2; the D region possibly corresponds to TRBD2 (5 bases align). Material: peripheral blood mononuclear cells (PBMCs), obtained at new diagnosis, from a patient treated with antithyroid drugs. The CDR3: CAWSVLSGSGELFF. The DNA reads TGTGCCTGGAGTGTACTGTCGGGGAGCGGGGAGCTGTTTTTT.